Listed here is a single TCR beta chain. What it binds is not known. Isolation per sample recovered at least 7 million PBMCs. The record originates from a study of blood T cells in healthy people across ages. Broader study findings: With naive T cell percentage, TCR beta diversity showed a strong correlation. Bulk PBMC profiling left naive and antigen-experienced comparisons inconclusive.

The CDR3 has 14 residues. Germline-derived CDR1 and CDR2 are SGHTA and FQGTGA. V was pared by 3 bases and J by 0 bases, with 7 bases between. Then a second PCR, running about 6 to 11 cycles, was carried out with a sample-barcoded 5' primer and a J-beta primer mix. TCRdb redid the calling of the 5' RACE reads with MiXCR, one entry per CDR3 protein. The sample lists about 570,000 distinct CDR3 sequences, roughly 29% occurring once. Sample: blood. The rearrangement links TRBV7-3 to TRBJ2-3; no firm D call. This sequence originates from a woman in her seventies in good health. The CDR3 loop reads CASSFGYSTDTQYF. Here the CDR3 DNA reads TGTGCCAGCAGCTTCGGATATAGCACAGATACGCAGTATTTT.